This T cell receptor beta chain was captured in a study of PD-1 blockade in classical Hodgkin lymphoma. Looking at the study overall: Nivolumab 3 mg/kg was given intravenously every 2 weeks. General study points: Anyone who began nivolumab under 1 year after ASCT was excluded. As was reported, newly diagnosed patients showed lower baseline TCR diversity than healthy donors did.

The table came from immunoSEQ multiplex PCR; TCRdb's copy has only in-frame clones and leaves some out. The table shows about 44,000 clones, with roughly 65% occurring only once. After removal of 5 bases from V and 3 bases from J, the junction contained 6 bases not matched to a gene. The germline V gene has CDR1 SEHNR and CDR2 FQNEAQ (reference sequence). The CDR3 is made up of 16 amino acids. A remark on this clone: The antigen is not known.

Indicated time point: cycle 4 day 1 (C4D1), after less than seven weeks of nivolumab. All patients experienced relapse after autologous stem cell transplantation, and brentuximab vedotin exposure was variable. Relapsed/refractory classical Hodgkin lymphoma patients had complete, partial or progressive responses. This chain connects TRBV7-9 to TRBJ2-3; 12 nucleotides match TRBD1. This specimen was peripheral blood mononuclear cells (PBMCs), taken before the fourth cycle of nivolumab. The receptor comes from a human donor with classical Hodgkin lymphoma. The CDR3 region is CASSLPGQGATDTQYF. The CDR3 coding sequence is TGTGCCAGCAGCCTTCCGGGACAGGGGGCAACAGATACGCAGTATTTT.